One and the same sample provided the 14 T cell receptor beta chains below, sequenced in a study of identical twins. TCRdb used MiXCR to reprocess the 5' RACE reads, holding one entry per CDR3 protein. The sample lists hundreds of thousands of distinct CDR3 sequences, over 9% occurring once. The same sample was also used in a study of yellow fever vaccine responses in identical twins.

What was sequenced was CD8+ T cells sorted from blood. These receptors were collected from a woman aged 18-29 years in good health.

This clonotype was seen more than once but under ten times. The rearrangement links TRBV7-2 to TRBJ2-1, with unresolved D. This CDR3 contains 13 residues. The germline V and J ends were trimmed by 2 bases and 8 bases, with 10 bases remaining between them. Germline lookup yields CDR1 SGHTA and CDR2 FQGNSA. In DNA form, the CDR3 reads TGTGCCAGCAGCTTATCCTCCGTCGATGAGCAGTTCTTC. This translates into CASSLSSVDEQFF.

This clonotype occurred many times. The V and J genes are TRBV7-9 and TRBJ2-3; tentative D call: TRBD2 (6 bases). The CDR3 length is 15 residues. Trimming removed 3 bases from V and 0 bases from J, with 10 bases in between. CDR1 and CDR2 (germline): SEHNR, FQNEAQ (reference sequence). The CDR3 DNA reads as TGTGCCAGCAGCTTTAGCGGCGCCAGCACAGATACGCAGTATTTT. Amino acid sequence: CASSFSGASTDTQYF.

This clonotype was seen at least ten times. This chain uses TRBV7-9 with TRBJ2-1; 11 bases match TRBD1. Looked up from germline, CDR1 is SEHNR and CDR2 is FQNEAQ (reference sequence). The CDR3 has 16 amino acids. The trim removed 4 bases at V and 3 bases at J, leaving 5 bases unmatched. The CDR3 DNA follows: TGTGCCAGCAGCTCAGTCGGGACAGGGGGCTACAATGAGCAGTTCTTC. Translating it yields CASSSVGTGGYNEQFF.

The genes are TRBV10-3 and TRBJ2-1; 8 positions match TRBD2. The V gene end was trimmed by 0 bases and the J gene end by 4 bases; junction bases not matched to a gene: 8. This CDR3 spans 17 amino acids. Germline-derived CDR1 and CDR2 are ENHRY and SYGVKD. CDR3 in amino acids: CAISESKETSGYNEQFF. The DNA of the CDR3 is TGTGCCATCAGTGAGTCGAAGGAAACTAGCGGATACAATGAGCAGTTCTTC.

This chain links TRBV7-9 with TRBJ1-2; D remains ambiguous. The CDR3 runs to 15 residues. Germline values: CDR1 SEHNR, CDR2 FQNEAQ (reference sequence). Trimming took off 5 bases at V and 5 bases at J, with 18 bases between the two ends. The CDR3 DNA reads as TGTGCCAGCAGCAGACTCTCCGGGCCGAAATATGGCTACACCTTC. The encoded protein is CASSRLSGPKYGYTF.

This clonotype was recorded many times. The chain's CDR3 is CASSYRDSHSGTEAFF. Here the CDR3 DNA reads TGCGCCAGCAGCTACAGGGACAGCCACAGTGGGACTGAAGCTTTCTTT. The chain combines TRBV4-1 with TRBJ1-1; 7 nucleotides agree with TRBD1. The ends lost 5 bases at V and 5 bases at J; junction bases unmatched: 14. The CDR3 sequence is 16 residues long. Germline CDR1 and CDR2: MGHRA and YSYEKL.

The chain couples TRBV6-1 to TRBJ2-5; tentatively, D is TRBD2 (7 bases). The V gene's germline CDR1 is MNHNS and CDR2 SASEGT. This CDR3 spans 13 amino acids. V was pared by 8 bases and J by 5 bases, with 15 bases between. CDR3 sequence (DNA): TGTGCCAGCCTAGGGGGGGCGAAGGAGACCCAGTACTTC. Its translation: CASLGGAKETQYF.

This clonotype was seen more than once but under ten times. The chain combines TRBV6-5 with TRBJ2-1, with 10 bases matching TRBD2. The V and J ends lost 2 bases and 6 bases, in that order; junction bases with no gene match: 7. This CDR3 has 16 residues. Germline loops: CDR1 MNHEY, CDR2 SVGAGI. CDR3 protein: CASSYRAGGPINEQFF. The CDR3 DNA reads as TGTGCCAGCAGTTACCGAGCGGGAGGGCCTATCAATGAGCAGTTCTTC.

This clonotype was seen repeatedly, ten times or more. The chain couples TRBV7-9 to TRBJ2-3; D is unclear. The ends were cut back, 0 bases at V and 4 bases at J, with 8 bases in the middle. Germline CDR1 is SEHNR and CDR2 is FQNEAQ (reference sequence). This CDR3 is 14 amino acids long. The CDR3 sequence is CASSLAMLADTQYF. CDR3 nucleotide sequence: TGTGCCAGCAGCTTAGCGATGTTGGCAGATACGCAGTATTTT.

This rearrangement joins TRBV15 to TRBJ2-7; tentative D call: TRBD1 (5 bases). CDR1 LNHNV and CDR2 YYDKDF come from the germline V gene (reference sequence). Trimming removed 0 bases from V and 6 bases from J, with 30 bases in between. The CDR3 length is 20 residues. The CDR3 here is CATSRDWVWPFGTIRGEQYV. In DNA form, the CDR3 reads TGTGCCACCAGCAGAGATTGGGTCTGGCCTTTCGGTACCATAAGGGGCGAGCAGTACGTC.

CDR3 DNA: TGTGCCAGCAGCTCGAAGGGGACTAGCCCAACCTACGAGCAGTACTTC. Its protein product is CASSSKGTSPTYEQYF. The chain carries TRBV9 and TRBJ2-7; 9 bases align to TRBD2. The CDR3 is made up of 16 amino acids. Trimming cost V 4 bases and J 2 bases; bases outside gene matches: 10. The germline V gene encodes CDR1 SGDLS and CDR2 YYNGEE.

V usage is TRBV5-1 and J usage is TRBJ2-1, with 10 bases identical to TRBD1. The CDR3 has 19 residues. The germline V gene encodes CDR1 SGHRS and CDR2 YFSETQ. V trimming: 4 bases; J trimming: 2 bases; junction bases outside the gene matches: 15. The CDR3 is CASSRTPGQGFLPYNEQFF. The CDR3 coding sequence is TGCGCCAGCAGCCGTACTCCGGGACAGGGGTTTTTGCCCTACAATGAGCAGTTCTTC.

V is TRBV6-1 and J is TRBJ2-3; no clear D gene. In germline, CDR1 is MNHNS, CDR2 SASEGT. CDR3 length equals 15 residues. V was clipped by 7 bases and J by 0 bases, with 14 bases between them. CDR3 amino acids: CASTQDSPSTDTQYF. The CDR3 bases are TGTGCCAGCACCCAGGATTCTCCTAGCACAGATACGCAGTATTTT.

The chain uses TRBV12-2 and TRBJ1-4; TRBD1 is the table's D call, not checked against the DNA. TRBV12-2 counts as a pseudogene. This CDR3 has 15 residues. The CDR3 DNA is TGTGCAAGTCGCCCGCATACAGGGATTGATGAAAAACTGTTTTTT. Translating it yields CASRPHTGIDEKLFF.